Detailed here is one T cell receptor (beta chain). The sample comes from a study of blood T cells in healthy people across ages. J was trimmed by 1 base and V by 4 bases; bases with no gene match: 9. This CDR3 is 17 amino acids long. CDR1 and CDR2 from the germline V gene are MNHEY and SVGAGI. Using a J-beta primer mix together with a sample-barcoded 5' primer, a second PCR was run for roughly 7 to 12 cycles. TCRdb processed the 5' RACE reads anew with MiXCR; each CDR3 protein has one entry. The sample holds 920,000 or so distinct CDR3 sequences; less than 50% are singletons and the top ten take around 18%.

The source material was blood. The receptor comes from an older woman in good health. The V call is TRBV6-5, the J call TRBJ1-5; the match to TRBD1 covers 8 bases. CDR3 nucleotide sequence: TGTGCCAGCAGTTCTCGGACAGGGAGGACGAGCAATCAGCCCCAGCATTTT. This sequence encodes CASSSRTGRTSNQPQHF.